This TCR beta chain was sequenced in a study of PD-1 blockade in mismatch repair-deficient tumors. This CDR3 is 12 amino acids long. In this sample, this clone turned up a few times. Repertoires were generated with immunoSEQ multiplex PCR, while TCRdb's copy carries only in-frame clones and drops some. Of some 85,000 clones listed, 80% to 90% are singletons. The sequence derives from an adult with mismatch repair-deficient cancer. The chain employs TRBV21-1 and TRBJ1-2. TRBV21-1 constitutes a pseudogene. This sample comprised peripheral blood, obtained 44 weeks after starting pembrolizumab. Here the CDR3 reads CASSSEGCGYTF. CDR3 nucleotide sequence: TGTGCCAGCAGCTCAGAGGGGTGTGGCTACACCTTC.